The following is a TCR beta chain sequence with its context. This clonotype was detected only a few times. The clone's antigen remains unknown. Per-base qualities were not stored, and no clone one base away is much larger. The library was generated by 5' RACE. The instrument given in TCRdb is NextSeq 500. The TCR library protocol attached unique molecular identifiers to individual cDNA molecules to correct for sequencing error and PCR bias. Sequencing covered both TCR alpha and beta chains, and within each sample the abundances of alpha and beta sequences were tightly co-correlated. The paper's data handling went like this. Decombinator V4 was used to annotate the V gene, J gene and CDR3 of the TCR sequences. TCRs were defined as expanded if a significant change between any two time points was detected under a Poisson model with p below 0.0001. TCR abundances were normalised to the total number of TCRs sequenced per sample and expressed as counts per million. VDJdb, accessed on 1 November 2021, was searched for TCRs annotated for CMV, EBV and SARS-CoV-2, and TCRs annotated for more than one antigen were excluded. The public reads were reanalyzed by TCRdb: fastp trimming at Q25, MiXCR alignment, in-frame beta chains only. Rows are unified per CDR3 protein, each entry keeping the most common DNA and genes. It is TCRdb's table, rather than the study itself, that gives the V and J calls and clone size. The sample table contains 60,000 to 75,000 distinct CDR3 sequences; only one count was recorded for 12% of them. The ten largest clones capture 5% to 7.5% of the sample.

Set within a cohort of healthcare workers in London, UK, this nested case-control study involved weekly PCR testing of nasopharyngeal swabs along with blood sampling. Healthcare workers were enrolled in the week of the UK lockdown, from 23 to 31 March 2020, and were followed every week for up to roughly 16 weeks. This sample was included in a study of early T cells in non-severe SARS-CoV-2 infection (dated by TCRdb to 2020 to 2023). Background for the entire study: TCR sequencing used bulk RNA from unsorted whole blood, so alpha and beta chains could not be paired.

The paper as a whole reports these results and caveats: Matching against VDJdb was skewed toward anti-spike CD8 responses, likely underestimated virus-specific expansions, and missed private and CD4 specificities.

This sequence was found in an adult who was a healthcare worker with PCR-confirmed SARS-CoV-2 infection or an uninfected control (not recorded which). Sequencing used whole blood.

The bases are TGTGCCAGCAGCTTAGGGTCAGGGGGCGATCTGAGAGAGCAGTACTTC. It translates to CASSLGSGGDLREQYF. This sequence uses TRBV7-2 and TRBJ2-7; TRBD1 matches 8 bases in the middle. According to the germline V gene, CDR1 reads SGHTA and CDR2 reads FQGNSA. The CDR3 sequence holds 16 residues, the cysteine and phenylalanine included. Of the read, only the CDR3 DNA is kept; its 48 bases are in frame from base 1. Trimming takes 1 base off V and 7 bases off J; junction bases not matched to a gene: 12.